The present TCR beta chain was sequenced within a study of beta chain features in type 1 diabetes. Study-wide findings and caveats: Moderately but significantly shorter TCRB CDR3s were found in Type 1 diabetes patients in all four CD4+ subsets.

Sequencing targeted expressed TCRB transcripts, as all isolated RNA had been reverse transcribed. Here immunoSEQ multiplex PCR was the method, and the copy in TCRdb shows in-frame clones only, minus some. The top ten clones hold around 0.13% of a sample with roughly 50,000 clones, around 40% of them seen once. The ends lost 5 bases at V and 2 bases at J; junction bases unmatched: 6. In germline, CDR1 is MDHEN, CDR2 SYDVKM. This CDR3 is 15 amino acids long. On this clone: The antigen is unknown.

This clonotype was obtained from a man aged 30-40 years with type 1 diabetes. V is TRBV28 and J is TRBJ1-2; 9 positions match TRBD1. Sequencing input: stem cell memory CD4+ T cells from blood. The CDR3 loop reads CASSPKTGGNYGYTF. The CDR3 DNA sequence: TGTGCCAGCAGTCCCAAGACAGGGGGGAACTATGGCTACACCTTC.